The present T cell receptor beta chain was sequenced within a study of vaccination and CD4 T cells after COVID-19. Study-wide context: A vaccine, either BNT162b2 or mRNA-1273, was given to participants in two doses.

Study outcomes and limitations: For SARS-CoV-2-reactive clonotypes, the median went from around 20 to 38, a nonsignificant increase.

Specified treatment: approximately 10-day PBMC culture with coronavirus spike peptide pools or control peptides (ViraFEST assay). Sequenced with the Oncomine TCR Beta short-read assay was DNA taken from cultured CD4+ T cells. Using its own MiXCR run on the PCR reads, TCRdb lists one record per CDR3 protein. The repertoire has 9,500 to 10,000 distinct CDR3 sequences, roughly 76% of them found once; the top ten carry around 37%. Points on this clonotype: Its antigen is not known.

In germline, CDR1 is SGHTA, CDR2 FQGTGA. Trimming cost V 0 bases and J 1 base, with 9 bases left between them. The CDR3 runs 15 residues. This TCR came from a human donor who had recovered from COVID-19. The rearrangement uses TRBV7-3 and TRBJ1-1; D remains ambiguous. Sequencing was done on a sample of CD4+ T cells from blood, cultured in vitro. As DNA, the CDR3 is TGTGCCAGCAGCTTAACCCCCCAATCGAACACTGAAGCTTTCTTT. Its protein product is CASSLTPQSNTEAFF.